The entry that follows covers one T cell receptor beta chain sequence. Its target is unknown. J gave up 3 bases and V 0 bases, and 3 bases lay outside the gene matches. This CDR3 is built from 16 residues. Germline V CDR1 and CDR2: SGHTA, FQGNSA. MiXCR was run by TCRdb on the reads, yielding one entry per CDR3 protein. The table has about 740,000 distinct CDR3 sequences, 35% seen once. This record belongs to a study of T cell repertoires in cytomegalovirus infection. Overall study context: Public TCR beta signatures indicated both CMV infection and matching HLA type.

General study findings and limits: Dominant in the ex vivo response were TCR beta clonotypes restricted by HLA-C and specific for CMV. Identification of carriers of CMV plus the relevant HLA was performed using cumulative public TCR beta family frequency.

The sequencing input was PBMCs. The chain carries TRBV7-2 and TRBJ1-2; TRBD1 agrees at 11 bases. This clonotype was sampled from a human donor in good health (CMV status not recorded). Some clones in this sample may be carry-over from other donors' samples. The CDR3 loop reads CASSLAGQGADYGYTF. CDR3 sequence (DNA): TGTGCCAGCAGCTTAGCCGGACAGGGGGCGGACTATGGCTACACCTTC.